Listed here are 30 T cell receptor beta chains from one sample, sequenced in a study of cytomegalovirus exposure and HLA in healthy donors. The primer mix had 60 Vbeta and 13 Jbeta primers. TCRdb's copy holds only in-frame clones and misses some; the assay was immunoSEQ multiplex PCR. This table holds 150,000 to 200,000 clones, roughly 80% found once. Sequenced input: PBMCs. The receptors stem from a woman under 40 in good health and CMV-seropositive.

Concerning this clone: The junction and the germline gene differ at one end; a read error may be behind it. The CDR3 DNA sequence: TGTGTCAGCAGTTACGAGGGAAAACTGTTTTTT. Translated: CVSSYEGKLFF. This chain connects TRBV6-6 to TRBJ1-4; unclear D gene. Germline CDR1 and CDR2: MNHNY and SVGAGI (reference sequence). CDR3 length: 11 amino acids.

The chain links TRBV6-6 to TRBJ2-3, with 9 nucleotides matching TRBD2. Germline V CDR1 and CDR2: MNHNY, SVGAGI (reference sequence). With V trimmed by 2 bases and J by 6 bases, 3 bases remained unmatched. This CDR3 contains 14 residues. The CDR3 sequence is CASSYAGGRDTQYF. The CDR3 nucleotides are TGTGCCAGCAGTTACGCGGGGGGGCGGGATACGCAGTATTTT.

This chain uses TRBV6-5 with TRBJ1-1, with D perhaps matching TRBD1 (5 bases). V was trimmed by 5 bases and J by 8 bases, leaving 15 bases between them. The CDR3 has 13 residues. Germline values: CDR1 MNHEY, CDR2 SVGAGI. CDR3 coding DNA: TGTGCCAGCAGTGCCCCTGGGGGGATGGAAGCTTTCTTT. Amino acid sequence: CASSAPGGMEAFF.

The rearrangement links TRBV11-2 to TRBJ2-3; 8 bases are a match to TRBD1. CDR3 length: 14 amino acids. The junction had 4 bases not matched to a gene; V was cut back by 3 bases and J by 5 bases. Germline V gives CDR1 SGHAT, CDR2 FQNNGV. The CDR3 here is CASSFWTGIDTQYF. CDR3 DNA: TGTGCCAGCAGCTTCTGGACAGGGATAGATACGCAGTATTTT.

The rearrangement uses TRBV6-1 and TRBJ1-5; D is unresolved. Germline V lookup: CDR1 MNHNS, CDR2 SASEGT. Deletions cut 5 bases from V and 7 bases from J, with 18 bases between. This CDR3 spans 15 amino acids. CDR3 amino acids: CASSSEAGGGQPQHF. CDR3 DNA: TGTGCCAGCAGTTCAGAAGCGGGAGGAGGCCAGCCCCAGCATTTT.

The chain couples TRBV13 to TRBJ2-3; 11 nucleotides agree with TRBD2. V shed 4 bases and J 2 bases; nucleotides not matched to a gene: 5. The CDR3 extends over 16 amino acids. Germline CDR1 and CDR2: PRHDT and FYEKMQ (reference sequence). CDR3 nucleotide sequence: TGTGCCAGCAGCTCTGGGACTAGCGGAGCCACAGATACGCAGTATTTT. Protein sequence: CASSSGTSGATDTQYF.

V gene TRBV5-6 combines with J gene TRBJ1-5; a possible D gene is TRBD1 (5 bases). V shed 0 bases and J shed 4 bases, with 8 bases lying between them. CDR1 and CDR2 (germline): SGHDT, YYEEEE. The CDR3 runs 14 residues. Here the CDR3 DNA reads TGTGCCAGCAGCTTGGGGGGCTCGAATCAGCCCCAGCATTTT. Translation gives CASSLGGSNQPQHF.

The chain links TRBV6-5 to TRBJ2-7, with 11 positions matching TRBD2. Germline V gene lookup returns CDR1 MNHEY and CDR2 SVGAGI. J gave up 10 bases and V 0 bases, and 5 bases lay outside the gene matches. The CDR3 runs 14 residues. This CDR3 is CASSYSLAGGPQYF. CDR3 in DNA: TGTGCCAGCAGTTACTCGTTAGCGGGGGGGCCACAGTACTTC.

The rearrangement joins TRBV2 to TRBJ1-6, with unresolved D. CDR1 and CDR2 from the germline V gene are SNHLY and FYNNEI. This CDR3 is 12 amino acids long. V dropped 4 bases and J dropped 10 bases, with 8 bases sitting between them. The CDR3 sequence: CASSAPRSPLHF. The CDR3, as DNA: TGTGCCAGCAGTGCCCCTAGATCACCCCTCCACTTT.

The V and J genes are TRBV5-1 and TRBJ2-2; D is uncertain. Trimming pared 0 bases from V and 6 bases from J, leaving 9 bases between. CDR3 length equals 14 residues. Germline V gene data show CDR1 as SGHRS and CDR2 as YFSETQ. The CDR3 nucleotides are TGCGCCAGCAGCTTGGAGCCCCTCTCCGGGGAGCTGTTTTTT. Its translation is CASSLEPLSGELFF. The variable domain in full, with the rest retrieved from reference TRBV5-1 and TRBJ2-2, is KAGVTQTPRYLIKTRGQQVTLSCSPISGHRSVSWYQQTPGQGLQFLFEYFSETQRNKGNFPGRFSGRQFSNSRSEMNVSTLELGDSALYLCASSLEPLSGELFFGEGSRLTVL.

The chain combines TRBV6-5 with TRBJ1-2; D perhaps matches TRBD1 (6 bases). Trimming stripped 7 bases from V and 8 bases from J, with 17 bases between. The CDR3 totals 13 residues. CDR1 MNHEY and CDR2 SVGAGI come from the germline V gene. The CDR3 bases are TGTGCCAGCACCTCTTGGGGGCGCGGGGGCTACACCTTC. Its translation: CASTSWGRGGYTF.

This CDR3 reads CASSLGPDGAKNIQYF. DNA for the CDR3: TGTGCCAGCAGCTTAGGCCCAGACGGGGCCAAAAACATTCAGTACTTC. The chain combines TRBV11-2 with TRBJ2-4, with D unclear. The CDR3 totals 16 residues. The ends were cut back, 1 base at V and 1 base at J, with 11 bases in the middle. Germline V lookup: CDR1 SGHAT, CDR2 FQNNGV.

The chain employs TRBV7-2 and TRBJ1-3; D possibly corresponds to TRBD1 (5 bases). CDR3 size: 15 residues. The V gene's germline CDR1 is SGHTA and CDR2 FQGNSA. The V end lost 5 bases, the J end lost 0 bases, and 11 bases lay between the germline ends. The CDR3 DNA sequence: TGTGCCAGCAGCACAGGACATGCCTCTGGAAACACCATATATTTT. This gives the protein CASSTGHASGNTIYF.

This sequence joins TRBV7-6 and TRBJ1-3; D is possibly TRBD1 (6 bases). Germline V gene data show CDR1 as SGHVS and CDR2 as FNYEAQ. The CDR3 is made up of 15 amino acids. V lost 7 bases and J 2 bases, leaving 15 bases between the germline ends. The CDR3 DNA sequence: TGTGCCAGCAATCCGGGATACAGGGCTGGAAACACCATATATTTT. Encoded protein: CASNPGYRAGNTIYF.

This rearrangement joins TRBV7-6 to TRBJ2-3; 14 positions agree with TRBD2. J gave up 3 bases and V 7 bases, and 12 bases lay outside the gene matches. The CDR3 sequence is 18 residues long. Per the germline V gene, CDR1 is SGHVS and CDR2 is FNYEAQ. The CDR3 spells CASNPMTSGGAWTDTQYF. Here the CDR3 DNA reads TGTGCCAGCAACCCCATGACTAGCGGGGGGGCTTGGACAGATACGCAGTATTTT.

This rearrangement joins TRBV5-1 to TRBJ1-5, with no clear D. This CDR3 is 16 amino acids long. Per the germline V gene, CDR1 is SGHRS and CDR2 is YFSETQ. With 0 bases removed from V and 2 bases from J, the gap between germline ends came to 12 bases. Here the CDR3 reads CASSLGSGSGNQPQHF. CDR3 nucleotide sequence: TGCGCCAGCAGCTTGGGCTCGGGTAGCGGCAATCAGCCCCAGCATTTT.

This chain uses TRBV7-2 with TRBJ2-7; D gene uncertain. The CDR3 runs 14 residues. Per germline, CDR1 SGHTA and CDR2 FQGNSA. Trimming removed 5 bases at V and 0 bases at J, with 11 bases between. Here the CDR3 reads CASSLLPSSYEQYF. CDR3 nucleotide sequence: TGTGCCAGCAGCCTCCTCCCGAGCTCCTACGAGCAGTACTTC. Drawing the rest from reference TRBV7-2 and TRBJ2-7, the complete variable domain is GAGVSQSPSNKVTEKGKDVELRCDPISGHTALYWYRQSLGQGLEFLIYFQGNSAPDKSGLPSDRFSAERTGGSVSTLTIQRTQQEDSAVYLCASSLLPSSYEQYFGPGTRLTVT.

This sequence joins TRBV25-1 and TRBJ1-2; D remains unclear. The CDR3 covers 11 residues. Germline lookup yields CDR1 MGHDK and CDR2 SYGVNS. Between the trimmed V and J ends, which lost 11 bases and 6 bases, there was a span of 13 bases. The CDR3 protein is CACRGGNGYTF. CDR3 DNA sequence: TGTGCCTGCCGAGGAGGGAATGGCTACACCTTC.

This rearrangement joins TRBV9 to TRBJ2-3; 8 bases map to TRBD2. V was pared by 7 bases and J by 5 bases, with 12 bases of the junction left unmatched. CDR3 length: 15 amino acids. Germline V lookup: CDR1 SGDLS, CDR2 YYNGEE. The CDR3 nucleotides are TGTGCCAGCGGGGAGGCCGGGGGGGCAGGAGATACGCAGTATTTT. Its translation is CASGEAGGAGDTQYF.

This clone was detected a few times. The chain has TRBV5-6 and TRBJ1-2; 8 bases align to TRBD1. CDR1 and CDR2 from the germline V gene are SGHDT and YYEEEE. This CDR3 comprises 15 residues. Trimming cost V 1 base and J 3 bases; bases outside gene matches: 5. CDR3 loop: CASSLSTGAYYGYTF. The CDR3 DNA follows: TGTGCCAGCAGCTTGTCGACAGGGGCATACTATGGCTACACCTTC.

The genes are TRBV5-6 and TRBJ2-5; 11 bases are shared with TRBD2. Germline V gives CDR1 SGHDT, CDR2 YYEEEE. V trimming: 4 bases; J trimming: 0 bases; junction bases outside the gene matches: 8. This CDR3 comprises 17 residues. CDR3 protein: CASSELAGETYQETQYF. The CDR3 bases are TGTGCCAGCAGCGAACTAGCGGGGGAGACGTACCAAGAGACCCAGTACTTC.

This rearrangement joins TRBV2 to TRBJ2-2; perhaps TRBD2 as D (7 bases). The length of the CDR3 is 16 residues. V was pared by 2 bases and J by 3 bases, with 13 bases between. Per the germline V gene, CDR1 is SNHLY and CDR2 is FYNNEI. The CDR3 DNA sequence: TGTGCCAGCAGTGAATTGGCGGGGGCCTACACCGGGGAGCTGTTTTTT. It codes for CASSELAGAYTGELFF.

In its sample, this clone was seen a few times. V usage is TRBV2 and J usage is TRBJ2-3; 11 nucleotides align to TRBD2. The CDR3 covers 15 residues. The V gene's germline CDR1 is SNHLY and CDR2 FYNNEI. Trimming at V came to 4 bases and at J to 2 bases, leaving 2 bases not matched to a gene. The CDR3 bases are TGTGCCAGCAGTGGACTAGCGGGGATCACAGATACGCAGTATTTT. Translation gives CASSGLAGITDTQYF.

The chain has TRBV7-2 and TRBJ2-1; the D gene is possibly TRBD1 (6 bases). CDR1 and CDR2 (germline): SGHTA, FQGNSA. This CDR3 is built from 17 residues. V lost 4 bases to trimming and J lost 4 bases, with 20 bases between them. The chain's CDR3 is CASSSPIQGNGYNEQFF. For the CDR3, the DNA is TGTGCCAGCAGCTCCCCAATCCAGGGGAACGGTTACAATGAGCAGTTCTTC.

The chain has TRBV6-1 and TRBJ1-2, with TRBD1 matching 7 bases. With V trimmed by 4 bases and J by 4 bases, 9 bases remained unmatched. Germline assignment: CDR1 MNHNS and CDR2 SASEGT. This CDR3 has 15 residues. CDR3 nucleotides: TGTGCCAGCAGTGTACGACAGGGTGGAGTCTATGGCTACACCTTC. This encodes CASSVRQGGVYGYTF.

V and J are TRBV6-5 and TRBJ1-3; no clear D gene. Trimming pared 5 bases from V and 0 bases from J, leaving 8 bases between. The CDR3 totals 14 residues. Germline CDR1 reads MNHEY; CDR2 reads SVGAGI. In DNA form, the CDR3 reads TGTGCCAGCAGTCCTCAGGTCTCTGGAAACACCATATATTTT. Protein product: CASSPQVSGNTIYF.

The chain recombines TRBV5-4 with TRBJ2-7; 9 nucleotides align to TRBD1. CDR1 and CDR2 from the germline V gene are SGHNT and YYREEE (reference sequence). With V trimmed by 4 bases and J by 7 bases, 6 bases remained unmatched. The CDR3 has 13 residues. The CDR3 DNA reads as TGTGCCAGCAGCGACGGGACAGGGCAAGAGCAGTACTTC. It codes for CASSDGTGQEQYF.

V gene TRBV27 combines with J gene TRBJ2-7; TRBD1 matches 7 bases. Per the germline V gene, CDR1 is MNHEY and CDR2 is SMNVEV (reference sequence). The trim removed 7 bases at V and 2 bases at J, leaving 11 bases unmatched. The CDR3 extends over 15 amino acids. The CDR3 protein is CASKQERGRAYEQYF. DNA for the CDR3: TGTGCCAGCAAACAAGAGAGGGGGCGCGCCTACGAGCAGTACTTC.

The rearrangement uses TRBV4-3 and TRBJ1-1; perhaps TRBD1 as D (5 bases). Germline CDR1 and CDR2: LGHNA and YSLEER. Trimming took off 6 bases at V and 5 bases at J, with 22 bases between the two ends. The length of the CDR3 is 16 residues. The CDR3 reads CASSHPRQGRRTEAFF. DNA for the CDR3: TGCGCCAGCAGTCATCCGCGTCAGGGTCGGCGAACTGAAGCTTTCTTT.

The chain is built from TRBV9 and TRBJ1-3, with TRBD1 as a possible D gene (6 bases). The CDR3 runs 15 residues. Germline CDR1 SGDLS, CDR2 YYNGEE. V was shortened by 4 bases and J by 0 bases, with 11 bases between the two germline ends. As DNA, the CDR3 is TGTGCCAGCAGCTCACAGGGTATCTCTGGAAACACCATATATTTT. This codes for CASSSQGISGNTIYF. The full variable domain, with the rest looked up from reference TRBV9 and TRBJ1-3, is DSGVTQTPKHLITATGQRVTLRCSPRSGDLSVYWYQQSLDQGLQFLIQYYNGEERAKGNILERFSAQQFPDLHSELNLSSLELGDSALYFCASSSQGISGNTIYFGEGSWLTVV.